This record concerns one T cell receptor (beta chain) sequence. The entry originates in a study of blood T cell repertoires in COVID-19. The overall study: Specimens from acute and convalescent COVID-19 originated in the United States, Italy and Spain. T cells, B-cell-depleted T cells, or PBMCs supplied cDNA or gDNA.

Germline V gene lookup returns CDR1 LGHDT and CDR2 YNNKEL (reference sequence). V was pared by 0 bases and J by 0 bases, with 6 bases between. The CDR3 sequence is 16 residues long. Authors' processing steps: The assay estimated nucleated cells by amplifying reference gene primers. The repertoire was sequenced with immunoSEQ multiplex PCR; TCRdb's copy has only in-frame clones and lacks some. V and J calls and clone size follow that table, whereas D and trimming were derived from the DNA. The sample lists about 56,000 clones, roughly 88% seen once, with roughly 4% in the top ten. The sample was peripheral blood. The chain has TRBV3-1 (or the pseudogene TRBV3-2) and TRBJ1-6, with D unclear. The clonotype originates from a man aged 50-60 years with active COVID-19. This CDR3 reads CASSQEGSSYNSPLHF. The CDR3 DNA reads as TGTGCCAGCAGCCAAGAGGGGAGCTCCTATAATTCACCCCTCCACTTT.